This T cell receptor beta chain was recovered during a study of T-cell reconstitution after alpha-beta-depleted transplantation in children. Study-wide results and caveats: One year after transplant, T-cell counts and diversity came mostly from newly produced T cells. Alpha-beta T cells present about two months after transplant were reported to originate from several hundred expanded graft clones. Day-60 TCRbeta diversity that was high in some patients was derived from surviving recipient T cells and thymic progenitors.

This clonotype occurred a few times. Its matching antigen is unknown. With 1 base removed from V and 3 bases from J, the gap between germline ends came to 4 bases. Germline CDR1 SGHRS, CDR2 YFSETQ. The CDR3 runs 12 residues. Unique molecular identifiers were used in preparing the TCRbeta library. A single record per CDR3 protein comes from TCRdb applying MiXCR to the PCR reads. The table lists about 580,000 distinct CDR3 sequences, roughly 23% of them singletons, with 12% to 15% in the top ten. This sequence originates from a boy in the first two years of life who had a stem cell transplant for acute myeloid leukemia, so the T cells may come from the graft donor. The sample was PBMCs, mostly from graft donor cells, taken 360 days after TCRalphabeta/CD19-depleted stem cell transplant. The chain joins TRBV5-1 to TRBJ2-5; no clear D. Written as DNA, the CDR3 is TGCGCCAGCAGCTTGTGGGAAGAGACCCAGTACTTC. It is translated as CASSLWEETQYF.